This T cell receptor beta chain was captured in a study of shared clonotypes between healthy human individuals. The authors split each subset's genomic DNA evenly across several immunoSEQ plates. The protocol was immunoSEQ multiplex PCR, while the TCRdb copy is restricted to in-frame clones and leaves out a portion. The sample lists 2,500,000 or so clones, 93% seen once, with 0.36% in the top ten. Trimming cost V 6 bases and J 0 bases, with 12 bases left between them. The CDR3 length is 15 residues. Germline V gene data show CDR1 as MDHEN and CDR2 as SYDVKM. The chain recombines TRBV28 with TRBJ1-3; D is unclear. What was sequenced was naive CD4+ T cells from PBMCs. Regarding subset: CD45RA+ positively selected. The receptor comes from a man aged 18-30 years in good health. Some clones in this sample may be carry-over from other donors' samples. The CDR3 nucleotides read TGTGCCAGCAGCCTCCTAGCCACCTCTGGAAACACCATATATTTT. It is translated as CASSLLATSGNTIYF.